These 27 T cell receptor beta chains originate from one sample sequenced in a study of shared clonotypes between healthy human individuals. The assay was immunoSEQ multiplex PCR, and TCRdb's table has in-frame clones only and misses some. This table holds about 2 million clones, approximately 95% found once. Selected positively for CCR7 and CD45RO-negative, naive CD8 cells excluded terminally differentiated effector memory CD45RA+ cells. The specimen sequenced was naive CD8+ T cells sorted from blood. These receptors were collected from a man aged 18 to 30 in good health.

The chain carries TRBV2 and TRBJ2-7; the D gene is possibly TRBD1 (5 bases). Looked up from germline, CDR1 is SNHLY and CDR2 is FYNNEI. CDR3 length: 15 amino acids. V lost 4 bases and J 0 bases, leaving 13 bases between the germline ends. DNA of the CDR3: TGTGCCAGCAGTGCCGGCCAGGGAAGCTCCTACGAGCAGTACTTC. Amino acid sequence: CASSAGQGSSYEQYF.

CDR3 sequence: CAISEPVVATDTQYF. The DNA of the CDR3 is TGTGCCATCAGTGAGCCAGTGGTCGCCACAGATACGCAGTATTTT. The chain combines TRBV10-3 with TRBJ2-3; D unresolved. Trimming took off 2 bases at V and 2 bases at J, with 11 bases between the two ends. From germline, CDR1 is ENHRY and CDR2 SYGVKD. This CDR3 is built from 15 residues.

This sequence joins TRBV19 and TRBJ2-7; maybe TRBD1 (6 bases). This CDR3 contains 12 residues. Trimming cost V 4 bases and J 5 bases, with 9 bases left between them. CDR1 is LNHDA, CDR2 SQIVND, per germline (reference sequence). CDR3 nucleotides: TGTGCCAGTAGTAGGCACAGGGACGAGCAGTACTTC. Translation: CASSRHRDEQYF.

Regarding this clone: The identical CDR3 is also encoded by other nucleotide sequences in the sample. The rearrangement uses TRBV5-6 and TRBJ2-3; unclear D gene. This CDR3 spans 11 amino acids. With 1 base removed from V and 5 bases from J, the gap between germline ends came to 2 bases. Germline CDR1 SGHDT, CDR2 YYEEEE. The CDR3 loop reads CASSLLDTQYF. The CDR3 coding sequence is TGTGCCAGCAGCTTGCTAGATACGCAGTATTTT. Variable domain in full (rest from reference TRBV5-6 and TRBJ2-3): DAGVTQSPTHLIKTRGQQVTLRCSPKSGHDTVSWYQQALGQGPQFIFQYYEEEERQRGNFPDRFSGHQFPNYSSELNVNALLLGDSALYLCASSLLDTQYFGPGTRLTVL.

The genes are TRBV10-3 and TRBJ2-7; no firm D call. The CDR3 runs 14 residues. Deletions cut 0 bases from V and 3 bases from J, with 9 bases between. CDR1 ENHRY and CDR2 SYGVKD come from the germline V gene. The CDR3 loop is CAISESAGLYEQYF. The CDR3 nucleotides read TGTGCCATCAGTGAGTCGGCAGGCCTCTACGAGCAGTACTTC.

On this clone: Mismatch with germline at one junction end may stem from a read error. V is TRBV15 and J is TRBJ2-7; the D gene could be TRBD1 or TRBD2 (5 bases each). This CDR3 region has 11 residues. CDR1 is LNHNV, CDR2 YYDKDF, per germline (reference sequence). The CDR3 DNA follows: TGTGCCACCAGCAGATCCGGGACCTTGGACTTC. This translates into CATSRSGTLDF. Variable domain in full (rest from reference TRBV15 and TRBJ2-7): DAMVIQNPRYQVTQFGKPVTLSCSQTLNHNVMYWYQQKSSQAPKLLFHYYDKDFNNEADTPDNFQSRRPNTSFCFLDIRSPGLGDTAMYLCATSRSGTLDFGPGTRLTVT.

V gene TRBV7-9 combines with J gene TRBJ2-5; D possibly corresponds to TRBD2 (6 bases). The CDR3 spans 15 residues. The V and J ends lost 7 bases and 5 bases respectively, with 20 bases between them. Germline V lookup: CDR1 SEHNR, CDR2 FQNEAQ (reference sequence). CDR3 nucleotide sequence: TGTGCCAGCACCTTTGGCTCCGGGACTCCGGAGACCCAGTACTTC. Its protein product is CASTFGSGTPETQYF. The variable domain in full, completed from reference TRBV7-9 and TRBJ2-5, reads DTGVSQNPRHKITKRGQNVTFRCDPISEHNRLYWYRQTLGQGPEFLTYFQNEAQLEKSRLLSDRFSAERPKGSFSTLEIQRTEQGDSAMYLCASTFGSGTPETQYFGPGTRLLVL.

As to this clone: Other DNA sequences within the sample encode an identical CDR3. The chain combines TRBV19 with TRBJ2-7, with 11 nucleotides matching TRBD1. The CDR3 runs 14 residues. V lost 3 bases to trimming and J lost 4 bases; unmatched junction nucleotides: 2. The germline V gene encodes CDR1 LNHDA and CDR2 SQIVND (reference sequence). CDR3 residues: CASSMGTGGYEQYF. The DNA of the CDR3 is TGTGCCAGTAGTATGGGGACAGGGGGTTACGAGCAGTACTTC.

The V and J genes are TRBV6-5 and TRBJ2-7; 7 bases map to TRBD1. The V gene end was trimmed by 4 bases and the J gene end by 3 bases; junction bases not matched to a gene: 6. This CDR3 comprises 14 residues. Germline V CDR1 and CDR2: MNHEY, SVGAGI. The DNA for the CDR3 is TGTGCCAGCAGTTTTGACAGGGTTGGCTACGAGCAGTACTTC. Amino acids: CASSFDRVGYEQYF.

A single count supports this clone. J is TRBJ2-7 and V is TRBV5-1; D is uncertain. V lost 0 bases and J 1 base, leaving 11 bases between the germline ends. This CDR3 contains 15 residues. Germline lookup yields CDR1 SGHRS and CDR2 YFSETQ. CDR3 in DNA: TGCGCCAGCAGCTTGGAAACGGACGGATCCTACGAGCAGTACTTC. The encoded protein is CASSLETDGSYEQYF.

The chain links TRBV6-5 to TRBJ2-1; D is unclear. The CDR3 spans 14 residues. Per germline, CDR1 MNHEY and CDR2 SVGAGI. V lost 0 bases to trimming and J lost 7 bases, with 10 bases between them. Here the CDR3 reads CASSYSEGPNEQFF. The CDR3 region has the DNA TGTGCCAGCAGTTACTCGGAAGGCCCGAATGAGCAGTTCTTC.

The rearrangement links TRBV23-1 to TRBJ2-7; unclear D gene. Being an ORF, TRBV23-1 has a function that is uncertain. The CDR3 sequence is 10 residues long. Trimming took off 7 bases at V and 7 bases at J, with 8 bases between the two ends. The CDR3 is CASKLLEQYF. CDR3 DNA: TGCGCCAGCAAATTGCTGGAGCAGTACTTC.

In this sample, this clone turned up a few times. Other DNA sequences in the sample encode the same CDR3. The genes are TRBV7-6 and TRBJ2-2; D unresolved. Looked up from germline, CDR1 is SGHVS and CDR2 is FNYEAQ. The CDR3 loop spans 12 amino acids. V gave up 4 bases and J gave up 2 bases, with 2 bases separating them. The CDR3 loop is CASSSNTGELFF. DNA of the CDR3: TGTGCCAGCAGCTCTAACACCGGGGAGCTGTTTTTT.

The CDR3 DNA is TGCGCCAGCAGCCAAGAGTTGGAGCGTGAGCAGTTCTTC. Amino acid sequence: CASSQELEREQFF. The V and J genes are TRBV4-1 and TRBJ2-1; no clear D gene. Between the trimmed V and J ends, which lost 0 bases and 9 bases, there was a span of 9 bases. Germline V gene data show CDR1 as MGHRA and CDR2 as YSYEKL. This CDR3 has 13 residues.

As regards this clone: Other DNA sequences in this specimen translate into the identical CDR3. This chain links TRBV4-3 with TRBJ2-3; possible D gene TRBD1, 5 bases. The CDR3 length is 15 residues. Germline loops: CDR1 LGHNA, CDR2 YSLEER. V dropped 4 bases and J dropped 1 base, with 12 bases sitting between them. The CDR3 spells CASSPGTGGTDTQYF. CDR3 DNA: TGCGCCAGCAGCCCCGGCACAGGCGGCACAGATACGCAGTATTTT.

The chain has TRBV27 and TRBJ1-6, with 7 bases identical to TRBD1. The length of the CDR3 is 17 residues. Germline CDR1 and CDR2: MNHEY and SMNVEV (reference sequence). With V trimmed by 6 bases and J by 7 bases, 15 bases remained unmatched. For the CDR3, the DNA is TGTGCCAGCAGCTATTCTGTCGGACAGGTCGGGAATTCACCCCTCCACTTT. Its protein is CASSYSVGQVGNSPLHF.

CDR3: CASSLDRGGGYTF. The CDR3 DNA is TGCGCCAGCAGCTTGGACAGGGGTGGTGGCTACACCTTC. The chain employs TRBV5-1 and TRBJ1-2; 7 bases map to TRBD1. Per the germline V gene, CDR1 is SGHRS and CDR2 is YFSETQ. The CDR3 runs to 13 residues. The V and J ends lost 0 bases and 7 bases, in that order; junction bases with no gene match: 3.

This CDR3 reads CASTSGSRRYEQYF. The CDR3 bases are TGCGCCAGCACTAGCGGGAGCAGACGGTACGAGCAGTACTTC. The rearrangement links TRBV10-2 to TRBJ2-7; the match to TRBD2 covers 10 bases. The CDR3 is 14 amino acids. Germline loops: CDR1 WSHSY, CDR2 SAAADI. Germline trimming cut 7 bases from V and 4 bases from J; bases unmatched to any gene: 7.

The chain links TRBV7-9 to TRBJ2-2, with unresolved D. Germline V gene lookup returns CDR1 SEHNR and CDR2 FQNEAQ (reference sequence). Trimming stripped 4 bases from V and 3 bases from J, with 9 bases between. This CDR3 has 14 residues. The CDR3 DNA reads as TGTGCCAGCAGCTCCCCGGCAGACACCGGGGAGCTGTTTTTT. This sequence encodes CASSSPADTGELFF.

The V call is TRBV19, the J call TRBJ1-2; D is perhaps TRBD1 (6 bases). Germline CDR1 is LNHDA and CDR2 is SQIVND (reference sequence). There are 13 residues in the CDR3. The V end lost 3 bases, the J end lost 4 bases, and 9 bases lay between the germline ends. The CDR3 spells CASSIGRGYGYTF. In nucleotides, the CDR3 is TGTGCCAGTAGTATCGGCAGGGGCTATGGCTACACCTTC.

This clone appeared a single time. Other DNA sequences in the sample encode the same CDR3. J is TRBJ2-7 and V is TRBV15; 7 nucleotides agree with TRBD1. The CDR3 has 14 residues. V trimming: 1 base; J trimming: 2 bases; junction bases outside the gene matches: 2. Germline CDR1 is LNHNV and CDR2 is YYDKDF (reference sequence). CDR3 region: CATSRGQGAYEQYF. The CDR3 DNA reads as TGTGCCACCAGCAGAGGACAGGGAGCCTACGAGCAGTACTTC.

This sequence joins TRBV9 and TRBJ2-5; 8 nucleotides align to TRBD1. V gave up 4 bases and J gave up 5 bases; unmatched junction bases: 25. The V gene's germline CDR1 is SGDLS and CDR2 YYNGEE. The CDR3 has 20 amino acids. CDR3 bases: TGTGCCAGCAGCCCAGACGATTCGGGCACGGAGGCAGGGGGCGCCGAGACCCAGTACTTC. This gives the protein CASSPDDSGTEAGGAETQYF.

The V call is TRBV6-1, the J call TRBJ1-5, with a weak D call TRBD1 (5 bases). CDR1 is MNHNS and CDR2 is SASEGT in the germline V gene. The CDR3 is made up of 15 amino acids. Trimming removed 6 bases at V and 7 bases at J, with 19 bases between. CDR3: CASSPPWGEDQPQHF. CDR3 nucleotide sequence: TGTGCCAGCAGCCCTCCCTGGGGGGAAGACCAGCCCCAGCATTTT.

The genes are TRBV5-6 and TRBJ1-2; unclear D gene. Germline CDR1 reads SGHDT; CDR2 reads YYEEEE. The V end lost 1 base, the J end lost 3 bases, and 16 bases lay between the germline ends. CDR3 size: 16 residues. The CDR3, as DNA: TGTGCCAGCAGCTTGTCGGGGTGGCTTACGGACTATGGCTACACCTTC. Its translation is CASSLSGWLTDYGYTF.

This rearrangement joins TRBV7-8 to TRBJ1-5, with D tentatively TRBD1 (5 bases). Germline-derived CDR1 and CDR2 are SGHVS and FQNEAQ. V was shortened by 5 bases and J by 9 bases, with 17 bases between the two germline ends. The CDR3 covers 14 residues. The CDR3 spells CASSTGGIQGPQHF. CDR3 nucleotides: TGTGCCAGCAGCACGGGGGGGATTCAAGGGCCCCAGCATTTT.

This chain joins TRBV28 and TRBJ1-1, with D perhaps TRBD1 (6 bases). The CDR3 is 14 amino acids. Trimming removed 5 bases at V and 0 bases at J, with 10 bases between. Germline V gene sequence: CDR1 MDHEN, CDR2 SYDVKM. In DNA form, the CDR3 reads TGTGCCAGCAGTACGACAGGATTGAACACTGAAGCTTTCTTT. It is translated as CASSTTGLNTEAFF.

Of note for this clone: Other DNA sequences from this sample encode an identical CDR3 as well. The CDR3 protein is CASSLVSGSPDTQYF. For the CDR3, the DNA is TGCGCCAGCAGCTTGGTTAGCGGGAGTCCAGATACGCAGTATTTT. The chain recombines TRBV5-1 with TRBJ2-3; 9 bases agree with TRBD2. The germline V gene has CDR1 SGHRS and CDR2 YFSETQ. Trimming removed 0 bases from V and 4 bases from J; junction bases left unmatched: 3. The CDR3 covers 15 residues.